This TCR beta chain is from a study of T cell responses to AZD1222 COVID-19 vaccine. The CDR3 spans 16 residues. CDR1 is MGHRA and CDR2 is YSYEKL in the germline V gene. V dropped 4 bases and J dropped 6 bases, with 21 bases sitting between them. Only a few counts were recorded for this clone. The protocol was immunoSEQ multiplex PCR, while the TCRdb copy is restricted to in-frame clones and leaves out a portion. The sample includes about 200,000 clones, approximately 90% of them seen just once. The starting material was peripheral blood, obtained 28 days after the second AZD1222 dose. The chain combines TRBV4-1 with TRBJ1-2; D is uncertain. The origin of this receptor is an adult who received the AZD1222 COVID-19 vaccine. The CDR3 spells CASSRYAQKPGDGYTF. CDR3 bases: TGCGCCAGCAGCCGGTACGCCCAAAAACCTGGGGATGGCTACACCTTC.